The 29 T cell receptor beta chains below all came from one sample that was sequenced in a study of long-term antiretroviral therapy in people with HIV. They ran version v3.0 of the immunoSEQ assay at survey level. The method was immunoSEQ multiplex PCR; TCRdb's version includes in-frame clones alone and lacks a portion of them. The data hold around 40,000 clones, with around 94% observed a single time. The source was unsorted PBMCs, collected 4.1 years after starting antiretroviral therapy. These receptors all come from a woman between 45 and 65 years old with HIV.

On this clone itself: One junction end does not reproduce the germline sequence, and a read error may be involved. As DNA, the CDR3 is TGTGCCAGCATAAGAGGGCTCTACGGGATAGGGCTCTTC. It yields the protein CASIRGLYGIGLF. The rearrangement joins TRBV27 to TRBJ2-1; D possibly corresponds to TRBD2 (5 bases). The CDR3 contains 13 residues. Germline loops: CDR1 MNHEY, CDR2 SMNVEV (reference sequence).

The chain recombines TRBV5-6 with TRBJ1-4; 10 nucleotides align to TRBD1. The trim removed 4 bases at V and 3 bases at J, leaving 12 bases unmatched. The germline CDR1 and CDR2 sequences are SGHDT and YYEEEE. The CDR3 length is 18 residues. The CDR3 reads CASSPGQGGWAANEKLFF. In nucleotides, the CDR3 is TGTGCCAGCAGCCCAGGACAGGGGGGCTGGGCAGCTAATGAAAAACTGTTTTTT.

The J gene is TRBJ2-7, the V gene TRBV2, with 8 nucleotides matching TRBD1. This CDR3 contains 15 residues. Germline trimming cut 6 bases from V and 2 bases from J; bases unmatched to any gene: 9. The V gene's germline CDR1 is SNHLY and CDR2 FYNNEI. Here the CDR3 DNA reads TGTGCCAGCAGAGATCGGGACAGGACGACCTACGAGCAGTACTTC. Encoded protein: CASRDRDRTTYEQYF. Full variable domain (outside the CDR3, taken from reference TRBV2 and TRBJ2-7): EPEVTQTPSHQVTQMGQEVILRCVPISNHLYFYWYRQILGQKVEFLVSFYNNEISEKSEIFDDQFSVERPDGSNFTLKIRSTKLEDSAMYFCASRDRDRTTYEQYFGPGTRLTVT.

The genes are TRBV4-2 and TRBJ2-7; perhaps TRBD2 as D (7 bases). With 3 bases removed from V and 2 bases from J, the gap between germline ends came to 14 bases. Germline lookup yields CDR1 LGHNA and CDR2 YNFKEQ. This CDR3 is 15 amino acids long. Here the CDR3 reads CASSQVGGPAYEQYF. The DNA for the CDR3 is TGTGCCAGCAGCCAGGTCGGGGGGCCGGCCTACGAGCAGTACTTC.

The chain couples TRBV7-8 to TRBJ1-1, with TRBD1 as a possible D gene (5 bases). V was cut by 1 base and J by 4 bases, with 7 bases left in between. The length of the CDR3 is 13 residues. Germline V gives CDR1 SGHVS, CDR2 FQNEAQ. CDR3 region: CASSLEGSTEAFF. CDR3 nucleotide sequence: TGTGCCAGCAGCTTAGAGGGGTCCACTGAAGCTTTCTTT.

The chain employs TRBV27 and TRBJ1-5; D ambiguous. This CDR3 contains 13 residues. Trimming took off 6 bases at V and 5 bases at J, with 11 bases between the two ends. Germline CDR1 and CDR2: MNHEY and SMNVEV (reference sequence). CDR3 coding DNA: TGTGCCAGCAGAATGGACGGAGATCAGCCCCAGCATTTT. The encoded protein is CASRMDGDQPQHF.

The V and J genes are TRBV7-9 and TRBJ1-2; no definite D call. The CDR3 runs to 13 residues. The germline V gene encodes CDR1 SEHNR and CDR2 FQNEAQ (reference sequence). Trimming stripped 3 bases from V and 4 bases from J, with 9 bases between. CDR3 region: CASSLSGGYGYTF. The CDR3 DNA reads TGTGCCAGCAGCTTGTCCGGAGGCTATGGCTACACCTTC. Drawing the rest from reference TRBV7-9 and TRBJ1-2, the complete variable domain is DTGVSQNPRHKITKRGQNVTFRCDPISEHNRLYWYRQTLGQGPEFLTYFQNEAQLEKSRLLSDRFSAERPKGSFSTLEIQRTEQGDSAMYLCASSLSGGYGYTFGSGTRLTVV.

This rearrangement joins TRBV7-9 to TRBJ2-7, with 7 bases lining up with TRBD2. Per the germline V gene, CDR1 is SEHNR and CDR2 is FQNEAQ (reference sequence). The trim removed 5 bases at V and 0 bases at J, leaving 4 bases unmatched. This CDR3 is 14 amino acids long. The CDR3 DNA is TGTGCCAGCAGCCTCGGGGGGACCTCCTACGAGCAGTACTTC. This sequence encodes CASSLGGTSYEQYF.

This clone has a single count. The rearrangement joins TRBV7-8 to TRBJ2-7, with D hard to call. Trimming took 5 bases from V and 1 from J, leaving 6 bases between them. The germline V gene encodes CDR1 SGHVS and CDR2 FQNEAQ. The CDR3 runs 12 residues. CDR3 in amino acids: CASSAGSYEQYF. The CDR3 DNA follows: TGTGCCAGCAGCGCCGGGTCCTACGAGCAGTACTTC.

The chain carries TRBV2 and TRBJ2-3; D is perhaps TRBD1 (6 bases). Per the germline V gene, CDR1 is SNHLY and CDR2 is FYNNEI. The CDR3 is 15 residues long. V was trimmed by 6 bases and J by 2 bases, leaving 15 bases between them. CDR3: CASRSGDGATDTQYF. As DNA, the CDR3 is TGTGCCAGCAGATCAGGGGATGGGGCCACAGATACGCAGTATTTT.

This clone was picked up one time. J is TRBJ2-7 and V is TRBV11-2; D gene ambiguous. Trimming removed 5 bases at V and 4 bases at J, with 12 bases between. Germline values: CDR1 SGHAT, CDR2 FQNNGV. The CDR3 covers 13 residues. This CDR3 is CASSHTAVYEQYF. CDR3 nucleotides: TGTGCCAGCAGCCATACGGCAGTATACGAGCAGTACTTC.

The CDR3 DNA reads TGCGCCAGCAGCTTGGTATCAGGGGGGGCGAGCGAAAAACTGTTTTTT. Translation gives CASSLVSGGASEKLFF. The chain combines TRBV5-1 with TRBJ1-4, with 7 bases lining up with TRBD1. V dropped 0 bases and J dropped 8; count of bases not matched to a gene: 10. Germline CDR1 SGHRS, CDR2 YFSETQ. This CDR3 has 16 residues.

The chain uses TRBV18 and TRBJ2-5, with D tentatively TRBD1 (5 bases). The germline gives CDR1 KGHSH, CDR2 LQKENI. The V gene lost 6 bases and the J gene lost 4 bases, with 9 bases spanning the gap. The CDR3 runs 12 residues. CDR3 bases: TGTGCCAGCTCCGACAGAGGAGAGACCCAGTACTTC. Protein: CASSDRGETQYF.

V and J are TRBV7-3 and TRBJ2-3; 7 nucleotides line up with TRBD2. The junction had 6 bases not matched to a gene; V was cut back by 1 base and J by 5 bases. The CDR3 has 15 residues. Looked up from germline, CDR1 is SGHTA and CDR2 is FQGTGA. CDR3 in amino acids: CASSLSGSTGDTQYF. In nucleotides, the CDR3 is TGTGCCAGCAGCTTAAGCGGGAGTACGGGAGATACGCAGTATTTT.

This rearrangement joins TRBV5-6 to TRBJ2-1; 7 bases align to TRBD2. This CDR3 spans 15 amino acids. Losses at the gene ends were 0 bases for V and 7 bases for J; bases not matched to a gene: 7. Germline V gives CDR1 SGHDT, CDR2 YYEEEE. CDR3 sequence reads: CASSLGWGGLNEQFF. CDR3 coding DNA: TGTGCCAGCAGCTTGGGGTGGGGGGGTCTAAATGAGCAGTTCTTC.

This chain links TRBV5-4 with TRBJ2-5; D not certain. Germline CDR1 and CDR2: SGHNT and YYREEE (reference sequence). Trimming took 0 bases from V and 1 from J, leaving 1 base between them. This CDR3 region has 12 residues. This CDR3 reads CASSLGQETQYF. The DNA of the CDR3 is TGTGCCAGCAGCTTGGGCCAAGAGACCCAGTACTTC.

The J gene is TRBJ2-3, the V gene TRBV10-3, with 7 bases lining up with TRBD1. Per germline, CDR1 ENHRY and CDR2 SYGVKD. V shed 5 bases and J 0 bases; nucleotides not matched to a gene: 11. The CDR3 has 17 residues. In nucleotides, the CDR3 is TGTGCCATCAGTACAGGGGTCGGAGCCTCTAGCACAGATACGCAGTATTTT. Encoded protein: CAISTGVGASSTDTQYF.

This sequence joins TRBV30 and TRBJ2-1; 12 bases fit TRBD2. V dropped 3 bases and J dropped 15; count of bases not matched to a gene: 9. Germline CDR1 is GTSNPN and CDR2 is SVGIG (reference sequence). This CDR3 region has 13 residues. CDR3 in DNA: TGTGCCTGGAGACCTAGCGGGGGGGCGGGCCCGTTCTTC. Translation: CAWRPSGGAGPFF.

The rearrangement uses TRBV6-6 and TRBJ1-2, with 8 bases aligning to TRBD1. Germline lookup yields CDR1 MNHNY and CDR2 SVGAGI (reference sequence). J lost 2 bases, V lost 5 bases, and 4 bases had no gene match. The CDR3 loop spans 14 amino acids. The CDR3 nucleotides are TGTGCCAGCAGTCTGGACAGGGACAACTATGGCTACACCTTC. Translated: CASSLDRDNYGYTF.

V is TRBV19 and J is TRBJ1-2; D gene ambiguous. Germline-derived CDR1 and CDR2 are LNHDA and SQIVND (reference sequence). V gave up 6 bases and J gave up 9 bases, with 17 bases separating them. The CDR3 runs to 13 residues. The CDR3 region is CASSPEGDGSYTF. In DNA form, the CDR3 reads TGTGCCAGTAGCCCCGAGGGTGACGGGAGCTACACCTTC.

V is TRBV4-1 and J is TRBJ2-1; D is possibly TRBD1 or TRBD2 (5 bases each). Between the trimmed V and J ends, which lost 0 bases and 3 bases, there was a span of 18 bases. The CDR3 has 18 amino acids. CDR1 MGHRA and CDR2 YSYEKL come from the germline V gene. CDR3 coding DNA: TGCGCCAGCAGCCAAGATCGGGCCCGGGACGGATACTACAATGAGCAGTTCTTC. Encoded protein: CASSQDRARDGYYNEQFF.

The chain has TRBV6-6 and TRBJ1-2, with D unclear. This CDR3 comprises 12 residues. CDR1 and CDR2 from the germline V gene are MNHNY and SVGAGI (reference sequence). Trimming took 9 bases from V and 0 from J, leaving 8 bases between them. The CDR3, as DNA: TGTGCCAGTGTCAGTCCTAACTATGGCTACACCTTC. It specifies CASVSPNYGYTF.

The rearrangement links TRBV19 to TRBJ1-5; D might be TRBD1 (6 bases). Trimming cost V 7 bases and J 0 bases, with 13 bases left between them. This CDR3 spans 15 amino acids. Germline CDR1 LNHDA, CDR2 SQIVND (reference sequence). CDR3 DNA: TGTGCCAGTATTTCAGGGGATAATAGCAATCAGCCCCAGCATTTT. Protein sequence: CASISGDNSNQPQHF.

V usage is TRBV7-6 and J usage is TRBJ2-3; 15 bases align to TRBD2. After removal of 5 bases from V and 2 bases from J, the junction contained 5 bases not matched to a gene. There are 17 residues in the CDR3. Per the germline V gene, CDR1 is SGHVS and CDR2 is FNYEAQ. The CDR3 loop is CASSPRTSGGATDTQYF. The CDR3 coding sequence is TGTGCCAGCAGCCCCCGGACTAGCGGGGGGGCCACAGATACGCAGTATTTT.

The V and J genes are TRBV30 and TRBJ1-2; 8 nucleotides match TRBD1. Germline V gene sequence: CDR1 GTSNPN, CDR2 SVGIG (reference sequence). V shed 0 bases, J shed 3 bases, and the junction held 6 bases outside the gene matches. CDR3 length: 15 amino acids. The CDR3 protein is CAWSVDRDRDYGYTF. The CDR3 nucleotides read TGTGCCTGGAGTGTGGACAGGGATCGGGACTATGGCTACACCTTC. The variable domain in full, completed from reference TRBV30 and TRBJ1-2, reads SQTIHQWPATLVQPVGSPLSLECTVEGTSNPNLYWYRQAAGRGLQLLFYSVGIGQISSEVPQNLSASRPQDRQFILSSKKLLLSDSGFYLCAWSVDRDRDYGYTFGSGTRLTVV.

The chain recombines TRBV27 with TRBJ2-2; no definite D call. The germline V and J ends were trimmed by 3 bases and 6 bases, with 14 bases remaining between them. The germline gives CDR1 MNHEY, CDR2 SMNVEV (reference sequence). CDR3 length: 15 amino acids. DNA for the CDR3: TGTGCCAGCAGTTTGGTCCCGTATCCTCCCGGGGAGCTGTTTTTT. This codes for CASSLVPYPPGELFF.

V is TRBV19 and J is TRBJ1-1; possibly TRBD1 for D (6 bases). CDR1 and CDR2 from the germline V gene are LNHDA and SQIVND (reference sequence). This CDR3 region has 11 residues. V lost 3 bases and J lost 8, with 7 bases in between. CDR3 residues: CASSIGTEAFF. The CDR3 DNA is TGTGCCAGTAGTATCGGGACAGAAGCTTTCTTT.

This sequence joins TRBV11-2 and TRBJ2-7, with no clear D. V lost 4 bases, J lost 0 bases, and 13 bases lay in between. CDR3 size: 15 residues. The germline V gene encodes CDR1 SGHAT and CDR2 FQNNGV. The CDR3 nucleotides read TGTGCCAGCAGCTCAACTCCGGGCAACTCCTACGAGCAGTACTTC. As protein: CASSSTPGNSYEQYF.

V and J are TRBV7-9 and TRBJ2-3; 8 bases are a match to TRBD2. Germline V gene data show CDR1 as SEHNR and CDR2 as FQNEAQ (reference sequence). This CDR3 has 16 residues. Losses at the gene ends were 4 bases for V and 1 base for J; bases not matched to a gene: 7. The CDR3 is CASSSTSGRGTDTQYF. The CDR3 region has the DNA TGTGCCAGCAGCTCTACTAGCGGTAGGGGCACAGATACGCAGTATTTT.